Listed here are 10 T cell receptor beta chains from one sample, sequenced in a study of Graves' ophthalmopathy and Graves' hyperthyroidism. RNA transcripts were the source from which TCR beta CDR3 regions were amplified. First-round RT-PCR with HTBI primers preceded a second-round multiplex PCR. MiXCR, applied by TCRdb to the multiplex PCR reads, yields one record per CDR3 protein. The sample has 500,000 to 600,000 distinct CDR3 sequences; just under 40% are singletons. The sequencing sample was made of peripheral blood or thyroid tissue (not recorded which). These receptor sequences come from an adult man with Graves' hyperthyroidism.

The DNA for the CDR3 is TGTGCCTGGAGTGGTCAACATTACGAGCAGTACTTC. This encodes CAWSGQHYEQYF. The V call is TRBV30, the J call TRBJ2-7; D gene uncertain. CDR1 and CDR2 (germline): GTSNPN, SVGIG (reference sequence). This CDR3 contains 12 residues. V shed 1 base and J shed 4 bases, with 8 bases lying between them.

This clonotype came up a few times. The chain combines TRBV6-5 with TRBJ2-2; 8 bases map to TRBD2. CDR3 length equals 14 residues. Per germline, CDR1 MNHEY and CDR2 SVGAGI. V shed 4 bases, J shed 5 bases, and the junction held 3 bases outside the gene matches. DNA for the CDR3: TGTGCCAGCAGTTCGGGACTAGTGACCGGGGAGCTGTTTTTT. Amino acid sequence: CASSSGLVTGELFF.

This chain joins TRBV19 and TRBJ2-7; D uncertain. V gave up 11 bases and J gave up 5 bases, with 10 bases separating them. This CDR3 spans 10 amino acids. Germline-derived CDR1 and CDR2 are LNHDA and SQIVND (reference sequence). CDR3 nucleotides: TGTGCCGATATAAGGCACGAGCAGTACTTC. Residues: CADIRHEQYF.

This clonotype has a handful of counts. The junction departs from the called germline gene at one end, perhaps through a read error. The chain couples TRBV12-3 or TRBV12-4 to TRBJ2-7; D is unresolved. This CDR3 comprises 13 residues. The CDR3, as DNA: TGTGCCAGCAGTTTAACCGGGTCCTGCGAGCAGTACTTC. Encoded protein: CASSLTGSCEQYF.

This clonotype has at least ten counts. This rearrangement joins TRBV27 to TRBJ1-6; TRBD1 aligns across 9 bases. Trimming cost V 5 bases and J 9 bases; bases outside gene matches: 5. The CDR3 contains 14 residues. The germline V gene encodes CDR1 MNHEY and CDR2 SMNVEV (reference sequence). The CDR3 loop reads CASSHRDRASPLHF. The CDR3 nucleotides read TGTGCCAGCAGTCACCGGGACAGGGCTTCACCCCTCCACTTT.

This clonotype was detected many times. This CDR3 reads CASSVGLAATGELFF. CDR3 nucleotide sequence: TGTGCCAGCAGCGTAGGACTAGCGGCTACCGGGGAGCTGTTTTTT. The chain combines TRBV7-9 with TRBJ2-2, with TRBD2 matching 10 bases. Germline CDR1 is SEHNR and CDR2 is FQNEAQ (reference sequence). This CDR3 has 15 residues. Trimming took 5 bases from V and 5 from J; bases not matched to a gene: 5. Together with reference TRBV7-9 and TRBJ2-2, the CDR3 gives the full variable domain: DTGVSQNPRHKITKRGQNVTFRCDPISEHNRLYWYRQTLGQGPEFLTYFQNEAQLEKSRLLSDRFSAERPKGSFSTLEIQRTEQGDSAMYLCASSVGLAATGELFFGEGSRLTVL.

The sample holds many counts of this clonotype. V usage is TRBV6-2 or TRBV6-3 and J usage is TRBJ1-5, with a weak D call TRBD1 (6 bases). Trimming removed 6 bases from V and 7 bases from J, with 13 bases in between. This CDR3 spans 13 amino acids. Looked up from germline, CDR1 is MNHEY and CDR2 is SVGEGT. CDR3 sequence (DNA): TGTGCCAGCAGACAACAGGGTGCCCAGCCCCAGCATTTT. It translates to CASRQQGAQPQHF.

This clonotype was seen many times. This CDR3 reads CASQEGYGYTF. In DNA form, the CDR3 reads TGTGCCAGCCAAGAGGGATATGGCTACACCTTC. V is TRBV19 and J is TRBJ1-2; no clear D gene. The length of the CDR3 is 11 residues. CDR1 and CDR2 from the germline V gene are LNHDA and SQIVND (reference sequence). The ends were cut back, 9 bases at V and 5 bases at J, with 10 bases in the middle.

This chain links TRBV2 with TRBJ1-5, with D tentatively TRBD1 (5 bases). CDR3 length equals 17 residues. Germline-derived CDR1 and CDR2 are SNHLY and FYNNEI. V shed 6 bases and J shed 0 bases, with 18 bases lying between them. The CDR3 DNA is TGTGCCAGCAGCAGGGCCCGGACGTTGATTAGCAATCAGCCCCAGCATTTT. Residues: CASSRARTLISNQPQHF.

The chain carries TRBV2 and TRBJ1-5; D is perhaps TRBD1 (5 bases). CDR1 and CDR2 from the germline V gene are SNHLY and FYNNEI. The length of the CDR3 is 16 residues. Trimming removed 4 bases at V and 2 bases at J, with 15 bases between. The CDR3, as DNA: TGTGCCAGCAGTGGGGTTGGGGGAGGCGGCAATCAGCCCCAGCATTTT. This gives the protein CASSGVGGGGNQPQHF.